The rows below give T cell receptor beta chains drawn from one sample of a study of beta chain features in type 1 diabetes. Sequenced by immunoSEQ multiplex PCR; TCRdb stores in-frame clones only, minus some. Among some 330,000 clones listed, around an eighth were seen once. The specimen was naive CD4+ T cells from blood. The source of these receptors is a woman under 30 with type 1 diabetes. Each CDR3 is given with its conserved first and last residue.

CDR3: CALRRTGDGEQYF
J: TRBJ2-7
length: 13
V: TRBV11-2

CDR3: CASSGTGAGYTEAFF
J: TRBJ1-1
length: 15
V: TRBV5-4

CDR3: CASRPRAPYEQYF
J: TRBJ2-7
length: 13
V: TRBV27

CDR3: CASSFARQSDTQYF
J: TRBJ2-3
length: 14
V: TRBV27

CDR3: CATNVGGPGNEQFF
J: TRBJ2-1
length: 14
V: TRBV15

CDR3: CASTPFGRVNEQYF
J: TRBJ2-7
length: 14
V: TRBV9

CDR3: CSGALNTEAFF
J: TRBJ1-1
length: 11
V: TRBV20-1

CDR3: CASSHPLRYNEQFF
J: TRBJ2-1
length: 14
V: TRBV4-2

CDR3: CASSPQGQGTAFF
J: TRBJ1-1
length: 13
V: TRBV4-3

CDR3: CASSLPPHEQYF
J: TRBJ2-7
length: 12
V: TRBV27

CDR3: CASSRGGERNQPQHF
J: TRBJ1-5
length: 15
V: TRBV9

CDR3: CAWSQGTWSSGELFF
J: TRBJ2-2
length: 15
V: TRBV30

CDR3: CASSQGPGANVLTF
J: TRBJ2-6
length: 14
V: TRBV11-3

CDR3: CASSEPARGKETQYF
J: TRBJ2-5
length: 15
V: TRBV28

CDR3: CASSQGPGLREPNSPLHF
J: TRBJ1-6
length: 18
V: TRBV4-1

CDR3: CASSLGQLQETQYF
J: TRBJ2-5
length: 14
V: TRBV5-1

CDR3: CSVVVGEAFF
J: TRBJ1-1
length: 10
V: TRBV29-1

CDR3: CASSQPGTSSYIQYF
J: TRBJ2-4
length: 15
V: TRBV4-1

CDR3: CASSSTSFQGDTQYF
J: TRBJ2-3
length: 15
V: TRBV7-9

CDR3: CASSKVGGPSEETQYF
J: TRBJ2-5
length: 16
V: TRBV21-1

CDR3: CASSPRRAGANVLTF
J: TRBJ2-6
length: 15
V: TRBV7-9

CDR3: CASSQETGDGYTF
J: TRBJ1-2
length: 13
V: TRBV4-3